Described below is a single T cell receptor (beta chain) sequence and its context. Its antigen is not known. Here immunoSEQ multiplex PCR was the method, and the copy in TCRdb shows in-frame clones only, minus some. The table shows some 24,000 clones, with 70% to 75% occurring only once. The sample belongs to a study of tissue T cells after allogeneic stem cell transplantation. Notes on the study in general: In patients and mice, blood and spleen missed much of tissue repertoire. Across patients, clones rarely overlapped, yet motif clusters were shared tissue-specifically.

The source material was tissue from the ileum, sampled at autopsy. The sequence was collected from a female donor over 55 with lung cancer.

The CDR3 DNA is TGTGCCATCAAGGGCGACTCCTACAATGAGCAGTTCTTC. Translating gives CAIKGDSYNEQFF. The chain recombines TRBV10-3 with TRBJ2-1; D remains ambiguous. Trimming took off 7 bases at V and 0 bases at J, with 7 bases between the two ends. The CDR3 spans 13 residues. Per germline, CDR1 ENHRY and CDR2 SYGVKD.